This TCR beta chain was recorded in a study of blood T cell repertoires in COVID-19. The data were produced by immunoSEQ multiplex PCR, yet TCRdb's version contains in-frame clones alone and is incomplete. The sample holds approximately 52,000 clones, 80% to 90% seen once. This CDR3 spans 13 amino acids. Germline V gene data show CDR1 as SGHDT and CDR2 as YYEEEE. V lost 4 bases to trimming and J lost 2 bases, with 9 bases between them. Source material: peripheral blood. This rearrangement joins TRBV5-6 to TRBJ1-2, with a weak D call TRBD1 (5 bases). The TCR originated in a woman older than 75 with acute or convalescent COVID-19. CDR3 DNA: TGTGCCAGCAGCCTCTCAGGGAACTATGGCTACACCTTC. Translating it yields CASSLSGNYGYTF.